Below, 27 T cell receptor beta chains from the same sample are listed, as sequenced in a study of blood T cell repertoires in COVID-19. Produced via immunoSEQ multiplex PCR; TCRdb's table is partial and in-frame only. The repertoire holds some 400,000 clones, about 90% seen once, with 1.3% in the top ten. Sequenced input: PBMCs or T cells enriched from blood (not recorded which). These receptors were collected from a man younger than 40 who had recovered from COVID-19.

The chain employs TRBV10-3 and TRBJ1-1; 7 nucleotides agree with TRBD1. The V segment lost 4 bases and the J segment 1 base; nucleotides outside the gene matches: 0. The CDR3 is 13 residues long. The germline gives CDR1 ENHRY, CDR2 SYGVKD. The CDR3 DNA is TGTGCCATCAGTGGACAGGGGAACACTGAAGCTTTCTTT. Its protein product is CAISGQGNTEAFF.

The V and J genes are TRBV7-8 and TRBJ2-1; possibly TRBD2 for D (5 bases). Germline V gene lookup returns CDR1 SGHVS and CDR2 FQNEAQ. The V end was cut by 5 bases, the J end by 0 bases, with 17 bases between. The length of the CDR3 is 17 residues. CDR3 DNA sequence: TGTGCCAGCAGCATGCTGACGAGGGTAGGCTCCTACAATGAGCAGTTCTTC. Encoded protein: CASSMLTRVGSYNEQFF. Drawing the rest from reference TRBV7-8 and TRBJ2-1, the complete variable domain is GAGVSQSPRYKVAKRGQDVALRCDPISGHVSLFWYQQALGQGPEFLTYFQNEAQLDKSGLPSDRFFAERPEGSVSTLKIQRTQQEDSAVYLCASSMLTRVGSYNEQFFGPGTRLTVL.

V is TRBV19 and J is TRBJ1-1, with 10 bases lining up with TRBD1. The CDR3 sequence is 15 residues long. Germline V lookup: CDR1 LNHDA, CDR2 SQIVND (reference sequence). V trimming: 5 bases; J trimming: 5 bases; junction bases outside the gene matches: 8. The CDR3 DNA sequence: TGTGCCAGTAGTCCTAGGACAGGGGGTCGGACTGAAGCTTTCTTT. It yields the protein CASSPRTGGRTEAFF. Looking up the rest from reference TRBV19 and TRBJ1-1 gives the full variable domain: DGGITQSPKYLFRKEGQNVTLSCEQNLNHDAMYWYRQDPGQGLRLIYYSQIVNDFQKGDIAEGYSVSREKKESFPLTVTSAQKNPTAFYLCASSPRTGGRTEAFFGQGTRLTVV.

The chain links TRBV6-5 to TRBJ1-1; perhaps TRBD1 as D (5 bases). The germline gives CDR1 MNHEY, CDR2 SVGAGI. V gave up 6 bases and J gave up 11 bases, with 25 bases separating them. The CDR3 runs 15 residues. CDR3 protein: CASRRGAEQARDAFF. Here the CDR3 DNA reads TGTGCCAGCAGGCGGGGAGCGGAACAGGCACGCGACGCTTTCTTT.

The rearrangement uses TRBV3-1 (or the pseudogene TRBV3-2) and TRBJ2-7; a weak D match, TRBD2 (7 bases). V was cut by 7 bases and J by 7 bases, with 20 bases left in between. The CDR3 contains 14 residues. CDR1 and CDR2 (germline): LGHDT, YNNKEL (reference sequence). The chain's CDR3 is CASTFAGGAREQYF. The CDR3 region has the DNA TGTGCCAGCACCTTTGCTGGGGGGGCGCGTGAGCAGTACTTC.

This chain uses TRBV30 with TRBJ1-4; D not certain. CDR1 is GTSNPN and CDR2 is SVGIG in the germline V gene (reference sequence). Trimming removed 0 bases at V and 4 bases at J, with 6 bases between. This CDR3 spans 13 amino acids. CDR3 loop: CAWSVQFNEKLFF. CDR3 coding DNA: TGTGCCTGGAGTGTACAGTTTAATGAAAAACTGTTTTTT. Filled out from reference TRBV30 and TRBJ1-4, the complete variable domain reads SQTIHQWPATLVQPVGSPLSLECTVEGTSNPNLYWYRQAAGRGLQLLFYSVGIGQISSEVPQNLSASRPQDRQFILSSKKLLLSDSGFYLCAWSVQFNEKLFFGSGTQLSVL.

The chain combines TRBV5-1 with TRBJ1-2; D is unclear. Germline lookup yields CDR1 SGHRS and CDR2 YFSETQ. This CDR3 contains 14 residues. The V gene lost 0 bases and the J gene lost 6 bases, with 12 bases spanning the gap. CDR3 bases: TGCGCCAGCAGCTTGGAAGGCGGCGGGAATGGCTACACCTTC. Translated: CASSLEGGGNGYTF.

The chain uses TRBV4-1 and TRBJ1-5, with TRBD1 matching 7 bases. V lost 0 bases and J lost 5; bases outside the gene matches: 4. The CDR3 is 15 residues long. Germline V CDR1 and CDR2: MGHRA, YSYEKL. The CDR3 spells CASSQERGGHQPQHF. In DNA form, the CDR3 reads TGCGCCAGCAGCCAAGAGAGAGGGGGCCATCAGCCCCAGCATTTT.

The chain couples TRBV19 to TRBJ2-1; a possible D gene is TRBD1 (5 bases). This CDR3 has 16 amino acids. CDR1 is LNHDA and CDR2 is SQIVND in the germline V gene (reference sequence). V lost 5 bases and J lost 6, with 20 bases in between. The CDR3 DNA follows: TGTGCCAGTAGTGCGACTCAAGGGGTGGTCCGCAATGAGCAGTTCTTC. It codes for CASSATQGVVRNEQFF.

This sequence joins TRBV4-1 and TRBJ1-6; 9 positions agree with TRBD1. The junction had 6 bases not matched to a gene; V was cut back by 5 bases and J by 10 bases. Germline V gives CDR1 MGHRA, CDR2 YSYEKL. The CDR3 has 14 residues. The DNA of the CDR3 is TGCGCCAGCAGCGCCCGGGACAGGGACTCACCCCTCCACTTT. Translated, it gives CASSARDRDSPLHF.

This clone was counted a single time. This chain uses TRBV7-2 with TRBJ1-2; 7 nucleotides align to TRBD1. With 4 bases clipped from V and 8 bases from J, the junction kept 13 bases outside the gene matches. Germline V gene lookup returns CDR1 SGHTA and CDR2 FQGNSA. The CDR3 length is 15 residues. Here the CDR3 DNA reads TGTGCCAGCAGCTCGATGACAGGGAGCTACGGAGGCTACACCTTC. Encoded protein: CASSSMTGSYGGYTF.

This sequence joins TRBV4-1 and TRBJ1-5; a weak D match, TRBD1 (5 bases). The germline gives CDR1 MGHRA, CDR2 YSYEKL. The V end was cut by 1 base, the J end by 4 bases, with 14 bases between. The CDR3 contains 16 residues. The DNA for the CDR3 is TGCGCCAGCAGCCAAGGTTTGGGGCTGGGAAATCAGCCCCAGCATTTT. This encodes CASSQGLGLGNQPQHF.

This clone was counted only a few times. The chain carries TRBV4-2 and TRBJ2-1; TRBD2 is a possible D gene (5 bases). Germline V gene data show CDR1 as LGHNA and CDR2 as YNFKEQ. V gave up 0 bases and J gave up 8 bases, with 17 bases separating them. The CDR3 contains 16 residues. CDR3 region: CASSQDGGLSTDEQFF. Written as DNA, the CDR3 is TGTGCCAGCAGCCAAGATGGCGGACTGTCAACCGATGAGCAGTTCTTC.

The CDR3: CASSQDPPTRSEQFF. In DNA form, the CDR3 reads TGCGCCAGCAGCCAAGACCCCCCAACTCGGAGTGAGCAGTTCTTC. The chain couples TRBV4-1 to TRBJ2-1; no clear D gene. V was clipped by 0 bases and J by 9 bases, with 15 bases between them. This CDR3 region has 15 residues. CDR1 MGHRA and CDR2 YSYEKL come from the germline V gene.

The chain uses TRBV5-1 and TRBJ2-3; D call uncertain. The ends were cut back, 0 bases at V and 2 bases at J, with 13 bases in the middle. The CDR3 totals 16 residues. CDR1 SGHRS and CDR2 YFSETQ come from the germline V gene. CDR3: CASSLGGSSPTDTQYF. For the CDR3, the DNA is TGCGCCAGCAGCTTGGGCGGCAGTTCGCCCACAGATACGCAGTATTTT.

The chain links TRBV5-1 to TRBJ2-5; D unresolved. CDR1 is SGHRS, CDR2 YFSETQ, per germline. V was cut by 3 bases and J by 2 bases, with 2 bases left in between. The CDR3 totals 11 residues. In DNA, the CDR3 is TGCGCCAGCAGCTCACAAGAGACCCAGTACTTC. This translates into CASSSQETQYF.

This chain uses TRBV3-1 (or the pseudogene TRBV3-2) with TRBJ2-7, with TRBD1 as a possible D gene (6 bases). This CDR3 contains 15 residues. The germline V and J ends were trimmed by 1 base and 4 bases, with 14 bases remaining between them. The germline gives CDR1 LGHDT, CDR2 YNNKEL (reference sequence). DNA of the CDR3: TGTGCCAGCAGCCAAGGATCCAGGGGATTATACGAGCAGTACTTC. Its translation: CASSQGSRGLYEQYF.

This chain joins TRBV18 and TRBJ1-4, with 7 bases fitting TRBD1. The ends lost 3 bases at V and 8 bases at J; junction bases unmatched: 6. The CDR3 has 14 residues. CDR1 is KGHSH and CDR2 is LQKENI in the germline V gene. CDR3 in amino acids: CASSPNRGEEKLFF. Here the CDR3 DNA reads TGTGCCAGCTCACCGAACAGGGGTGAGGAAAAACTGTTTTTT.

This clone was detected a few times. V usage is TRBV6-6 and J usage is TRBJ1-6; D is ambiguous. The germline CDR1 and CDR2 sequences are MNHNY and SVGAGI (reference sequence). This CDR3 has 11 amino acids. Trimming removed 6 bases at V and 6 bases at J, with 3 bases between. CDR3 DNA sequence: TGTGCCAGCAGCTCTAATTCACCCCTCCACTTT. Translated: CASSSNSPLHF.

V is TRBV2 and J is TRBJ1-4; weak D call: TRBD1 (6 bases). The CDR3 totals 15 residues. From germline, CDR1 is SNHLY and CDR2 FYNNEI. Trimming removed 8 bases at V and 7 bases at J, with 20 bases between. CDR3 residues: CASALSQGSGEKLFF. CDR3 DNA: TGTGCCAGCGCATTATCTCAGGGGTCGGGTGAAAAACTGTTTTTT.

The chain employs TRBV25-1 and TRBJ2-3, with 7 bases that match TRBD1. This CDR3 contains 15 residues. Germline CDR1 MGHDK, CDR2 SYGVNS. V gave up 8 bases and J gave up 2 bases; unmatched junction bases: 10. CDR3 DNA sequence: TGTGCCAGCCTCGTCCGACAGGGCTACACAGATACGCAGTATTTT. It encodes CASLVRQGYTDTQYF.

V gene TRBV10-3 combines with J gene TRBJ1-3; 9 bases fit TRBD1. Germline V gene sequence: CDR1 ENHRY, CDR2 SYGVKD. V was pared by 10 bases and J by 0 bases, with 7 bases of the junction left unmatched. CDR3 size: 15 residues. The DNA of the CDR3 is TGTGCCACCACCGGGACAGGGAACTCTGGAAACACCATATATTTT. The encoded protein is CATTGTGNSGNTIYF.

This clone was seen a single time. The chain is built from TRBV15 and TRBJ1-4; TRBD1 matches at 7 bases. The CDR3 loop spans 17 amino acids. V was pared by 1 base and J by 4 bases, with 9 bases of the junction left unmatched. In germline, CDR1 is LNHNV, CDR2 YYDKDF (reference sequence). CDR3 region: CATSRGARGANNEKLFF. In DNA, the CDR3 is TGTGCCACCAGCAGAGGGGCCAGGGGGGCAAATAATGAAAAACTGTTTTTT.

The chain is built from TRBV9 and TRBJ1-1; weak D call: TRBD1 (5 bases). CDR1 is SGDLS and CDR2 is YYNGEE in the germline V gene. This CDR3 is built from 13 residues. V was shortened by 0 bases and J by 11 bases, with 14 bases between the two germline ends. The CDR3 loop reads CASSVAPWEGAFF. In DNA form, the CDR3 reads TGTGCCAGCAGCGTAGCCCCATGGGAGGGGGCTTTCTTT. The full variable domain, in which reference TRBV9 and TRBJ1-1 provide the parts outside the CDR3, is DSGVTQTPKHLITATGQRVTLRCSPRSGDLSVYWYQQSLDQGLQFLIQYYNGEERAKGNILERFSAQQFPDLHSELNLSSLELGDSALYFCASSVAPWEGAFFGQGTRLTVV.

This chain joins TRBV5-1 and TRBJ2-3; weak D call: TRBD2 (5 bases). Germline lookup yields CDR1 SGHRS and CDR2 YFSETQ. Deletions cut 0 bases from V and 3 bases from J, with 11 bases between. This CDR3 contains 15 residues. The CDR3 here is CASSLAGKVTDTQYF. The CDR3 nucleotides read TGCGCCAGCAGCTTGGCCGGGAAGGTTACAGATACGCAGTATTTT.

In its sample, this clone was seen once. This chain connects TRBV3-1 (or the pseudogene TRBV3-2) to TRBJ1-3; the D gene is possibly TRBD1 (6 bases). In germline, CDR1 is LGHDT, CDR2 YNNKEL (reference sequence). V was clipped by 4 bases and J by 0 bases, with 10 bases between them. The CDR3 is 15 residues long. The CDR3 DNA is TGTGCCAGCAGCCGAAGGGGGAGCTCTGGAAACACCATATATTTT. Translated, it gives CASSRRGSSGNTIYF.

This CDR3 reads CASSQDPNTEAFF. The CDR3 DNA is TGCGCCAGCAGCCAAGATCCAAACACTGAAGCTTTCTTT. This chain connects TRBV4-1 to TRBJ1-1; D is unresolved. V was clipped by 0 bases and J by 2 bases, with 4 bases between them. The CDR3 runs 13 residues. Germline loops: CDR1 MGHRA, CDR2 YSYEKL.